Each of the 3 T cell receptor beta chains below was sequenced from the same sample in a study of shared clonotypes between healthy human individuals. Profiled with immunoSEQ multiplex PCR; TCRdb holds only in-frame clones, not every one. This table has approximately 1,500,000 clones, roughly 96% appearing once. The sample comprised naive CD4+ T cells sorted from blood. The subset was: CD45RA+ positively selected. These receptors all stem from a man aged 25 to 40 in good health.

The chain joins TRBV11-2 to TRBJ2-1; maybe TRBD2 (6 bases). The CDR3 consists of 15 residues. Germline assignment: CDR1 SGHAT and CDR2 FQNNGV. V was cut by 3 bases and J by 3 bases, with 12 bases left in between. The CDR3 reads CASSLEGANYNEQFF. As DNA, the CDR3 is TGTGCCAGCAGCTTGGAGGGAGCGAACTACAATGAGCAGTTCTTC.

As for this clone: The junction shows a germline mismatch at one end, possibly a read error. This chain uses TRBV19 with TRBJ2-1, with a tentative D call TRBD2 (5 bases). Germline lookup yields CDR1 LNHDA and CDR2 SQIVND (reference sequence). The CDR3 extends over 13 amino acids. DNA for the CDR3: TGTGCCAGTAGTAACCGGACTGACAACGAGCAGTTCTTC. Residues: CASSNRTDNEQFF.

This chain joins TRBV7-2 and TRBJ2-5; no firm D call. Germline loops: CDR1 SGHTA, CDR2 FQGNSA. V was clipped by 1 base and J by 4 bases, with 16 bases between them. The CDR3 is 16 amino acids. The CDR3 spells CASSLVVARRGETQYF. The CDR3 DNA reads as TGTGCCAGCAGCTTAGTCGTGGCTAGGCGAGGAGAGACCCAGTACTTC.